One and the same sample provided the 6 T cell receptor beta chains below, sequenced in a study of T cell clonotyping in hematopoietic cell transplantation. Clones were read by immunoSEQ multiplex PCR, and TCRdb kept only the in-frame ones, dropping some. The sample includes under 15,000 clones, approximately 80% of them seen just once. Source: PBMCs, taken 100 days after allogeneic stem cell transplant. The receptor source for this set is a female patient in her forties or fifties who had an allogeneic stem cell transplant from a related donor, so T cells may come from the graft donor. Some clones in this sample may be carry-over from other donors' samples.

This chain joins TRBV11-3 and TRBJ1-1; possible D gene TRBD1, 6 bases. The CDR3 contains 17 residues. In germline, CDR1 is SGHNT, CDR2 YENEEA. Deletions cut 6 bases from V and 2 bases from J, with 22 bases between. The chain's CDR3 is CASRAPAGQFPNTEAFF. CDR3 DNA sequence: TGTGCCAGCAGGGCTCCGGCAGGACAGTTCCCAAACACTGAAGCTTTCTTT.

The rearrangement joins TRBV11-2 to TRBJ2-7, with D unresolved. In germline, CDR1 is SGHAT, CDR2 FQNNGV. Trimming stripped 7 bases from V and 5 bases from J, with 9 bases between. There are 11 residues in the CDR3. This CDR3 is CASTRGHEQYF. In DNA form, the CDR3 reads TGTGCCAGCACCCGTGGCCACGAGCAGTACTTC.

The CDR3 DNA reads as TGTGCCAGCAGCAAGGAGCCTAGCGGGCAACACTTTTACAATGAGCAGTTCTTC. Amino acid sequence: CASSKEPSGQHFYNEQFF. The V gene is TRBV7-3, the J gene TRBJ2-1; TRBD2 agrees at 8 bases. V trimming: 5 bases; J trimming: 4 bases; junction bases outside the gene matches: 16. The CDR3 sequence is 18 residues long. The V gene's germline CDR1 is SGHTA and CDR2 FQGTGA.

The J gene is TRBJ1-6, the V gene TRBV30, with unresolved D. The CDR3 runs 15 residues. The V end lost 0 bases, the J end lost 0 bases, and 6 bases lay between the germline ends. Per germline, CDR1 GTSNPN and CDR2 SVGIG (reference sequence). CDR3 loop: CAWSVRVSYNSPLHF. The CDR3 bases are TGTGCCTGGAGTGTAAGGGTCTCCTATAATTCACCCCTCCACTTT.

The genes are TRBV19 and TRBJ2-1, with 11 nucleotides matching TRBD2. The germline V gene encodes CDR1 LNHDA and CDR2 SQIVND (reference sequence). The V gene end was trimmed by 10 bases and the J gene end by 7 bases; junction bases not matched to a gene: 12. The CDR3 has 15 amino acids. The CDR3 loop is CATRPLAGDTNEQFF. The CDR3 DNA sequence: TGTGCCACGCGGCCACTAGCGGGAGACACGAATGAGCAGTTCTTC.

V usage is TRBV5-1 and J usage is TRBJ2-7; either TRBD1 or TRBD2 may supply D (5 bases each). Germline V CDR1 and CDR2: SGHRS, YFSETQ. The ends were cut back, 5 bases at V and 2 bases at J, with 11 bases in the middle. There are 13 residues in the CDR3. The CDR3 protein is CASRGTDAYEQYF. DNA for the CDR3: TGCGCCAGCAGGGGGACCGACGCCTACGAGCAGTACTTC.